Below, 28 T cell receptor beta chains from the same sample are listed, as sequenced in a study of breast tumors, draining lymph nodes, adjacent tissues. TCRdb recomputed calls from the multiplex PCR reads with MiXCR, one row per CDR3 protein. The sample has more than 50,000 distinct CDR3 sequences, roughly two fifths seen once. The sequencing sample was made of breast tumor tissue. The source is a female donor with breast cancer. Some clones in this sample may be carry-over from other donors' samples.

The sample holds many counts of this clonotype. This chain links TRBV29-1 with TRBJ2-1, with 14 bases identical to TRBD2. J gave up 3 bases and V 5 bases, and 9 bases lay outside the gene matches. This CDR3 contains 17 residues. CDR1 SQVTM and CDR2 ANQGSEA come from the germline V gene. The CDR3 is CSVLETSGRAYYNEQFF. CDR3 bases: TGCAGCGTTCTTGAGACTAGCGGGAGGGCCTACTACAATGAGCAGTTCTTC.

The genes are TRBV24-1 and TRBJ1-6; maybe TRBD1 (5 bases). Deletions cut 12 bases from V and 5 bases from J, with 22 bases between. The CDR3 is made up of 16 amino acids. Germline V CDR1 and CDR2: KGHDR, SFDVKD. CDR3 nucleotides: TGTGCCTCCGGGGGTGGAGGCCAAACCCATAATTCACCCCTCCACTTT. Protein product: CASGGGGQTHNSPLHF.

The gene calls are TRBV29-1 and TRBJ2-5; tentative D call: TRBD2 (5 bases). This CDR3 contains 12 residues. The germline V gene encodes CDR1 SQVTM and CDR2 ANQGSEA. Trimming removed 4 bases from V and 10 bases from J, with 16 bases in between. CDR3 region: CSVAPARGIQYF. DNA for the CDR3: TGCAGCGTTGCTCCGGCTCGGGGTATCCAGTACTTC.

J is TRBJ1-4 and V is TRBV10-3; D may be TRBD1 (6 bases). The CDR3 consists of 14 residues. V was pared by 10 bases and J by 0 bases, with 12 bases between. From germline, CDR1 is ENHRY and CDR2 SYGVKD. CDR3 protein: CARRDTTTNEKLFF. For the CDR3, the DNA is TGTGCCAGACGGGACACCACAACTAATGAAAAACTGTTTTTT.

CDR3 sequence: CASSLEDRGGINEKLFF. The DNA of the CDR3 is TGTGCCAGCAGTTTAGAGGACAGGGGGGGCATCAATGAAAAACTGTTTTTT. The chain carries TRBV12-3 or TRBV12-4 and TRBJ1-4; the match to TRBD1 covers 10 bases. The V gene end was trimmed by 1 base and the J gene end by 5 bases; junction bases not matched to a gene: 7. The CDR3 covers 17 residues.

V usage is TRBV2 and J usage is TRBJ2-3; TRBD1 or TRBD2 may be the D gene (5 bases each). Germline V gives CDR1 SNHLY, CDR2 FYNNEI. The CDR3 loop spans 16 amino acids. Between the trimmed V and J ends, which lost 4 bases and 11 bases, there was a span of 25 bases. CDR3 DNA sequence: TGTGCCAGCAGTGGTTGGGGACCAAAAATGTTGGATGAGCAGTATTTT. This translates into CASSGWGPKMLDEQYF. Full variable domain (outside the CDR3, taken from reference TRBV2 and TRBJ2-3): EPEVTQTPSHQVTQMGQEVILRCVPISNHLYFYWYRQILGQKVEFLVSFYNNEISEKSEIFDDQFSVERPDGSNFTLKIRSTKLEDSAMYFCASSGWGPKMLDEQYFGPGTRLTVL.

This sequence joins TRBV6-6 and TRBJ1-2; 8 positions match TRBD1. Germline-derived CDR1 and CDR2 are MNHNY and SVGAGI (reference sequence). J lost 2 bases, V lost 7 bases, and 12 bases had no gene match. This CDR3 is 16 amino acids long. The CDR3 loop reads CASNLLRDRPNYGYTF. CDR3 coding DNA: TGTGCCAGCAATCTACTTCGGGACAGGCCGAACTATGGCTACACCTTC.

This clonotype was picked up many times. This rearrangement joins TRBV14 to TRBJ2-7; D is unresolved. CDR1 SGHDN and CDR2 FVKESK come from the germline V gene. V was shortened by 4 bases and J by 0 bases, with 10 bases between the two germline ends. This CDR3 spans 14 amino acids. The CDR3 DNA is TGTGCCAGCAGCCGAGATCTTAACTCCTACGAGCAGTACTTC. Residues: CASSRDLNSYEQYF.

This clonotype was counted ten times or more. As DNA, the CDR3 is TGTGCCAGCTCAGCCACGGGGGGAAGCACAGATACGCAGTATTTT. Translation: CASSATGGSTDTQYF. The chain combines TRBV18 with TRBJ2-3; 7 bases are shared with TRBD2. V lost 5 bases to trimming and J lost 0 bases; unmatched junction nucleotides: 5. The CDR3 loop spans 15 amino acids. Germline CDR1 KGHSH, CDR2 LQKENI.

This clonotype has at least ten counts. The genes are TRBV19 and TRBJ1-6; tentative D call: TRBD1 (5 bases). This CDR3 has 13 residues. CDR1 is LNHDA and CDR2 is SQIVND in the germline V gene (reference sequence). V was shortened by 6 bases and J by 8 bases, with 11 bases between the two germline ends. The CDR3 DNA sequence: TGTGCCAGTAGACGATCGGGGCATTCACCCCTCCACTTT. Translated, it gives CASRRSGHSPLHF.

This clonotype has ten or more counts. This chain joins TRBV7-6 and TRBJ2-7; 7 bases are a match to TRBD2. The CDR3 length is 14 residues. Trimming took 3 bases from V and 4 from J; bases not matched to a gene: 6. Germline CDR1 reads SGHVS; CDR2 reads FNYEAQ. The CDR3 spells CASSFGEAGYEQYF. The CDR3 nucleotides read TGTGCCAGCAGCTTTGGCGAAGCGGGATACGAGCAGTACTTC. The full variable domain, its missing parts supplied by reference TRBV7-6 and TRBJ2-7, is GAGVSQSPRYKVTKRGQDVALRCDPISGHVSLYWYRQALGQGPEFLTYFNYEAQQDKSGLPNDRFSAERPEGSISTLTIQRTEQRDSAMYRCASSFGEAGYEQYFGPGTRLTVT.

The chain uses TRBV2 and TRBJ2-5; 12 bases are a match to TRBD2. The CDR3 sequence is 19 residues long. J gave up 2 bases and V 6 bases, and 16 bases lay outside the gene matches. Germline-derived CDR1 and CDR2 are SNHLY and FYNNEI. The CDR3 loop is CASRGYLAGGLWVQETQYF. Here the CDR3 DNA reads TGTGCCAGCAGGGGTTATCTAGCGGGGGGGCTTTGGGTTCAAGAGACCCAGTACTTC.

The chain carries TRBV6-6 and TRBJ2-6, with D uncertain. This CDR3 has 16 residues. Looked up from germline, CDR1 is MNHNY and CDR2 is SVGAGI (reference sequence). V lost 4 bases and J 0 bases, leaving 10 bases between the germline ends. The CDR3 is CASSSGLCSGANVLTF. The CDR3 nucleotides read TGTGCCAGCAGTTCCGGGCTGTGCTCTGGGGCCAACGTCCTGACTTTC.

This clonotype was recorded at least ten times. The chain joins TRBV4-2 to TRBJ2-1; weak D call: TRBD2 (5 bases). The CDR3 loop spans 13 amino acids. V lost 1 base to trimming and J lost 6 bases, with 7 bases between them. CDR1 and CDR2 from the germline V gene are LGHNA and YNFKEQ. The CDR3: CASSQASGNEQFF. The CDR3 bases are TGTGCCAGCAGCCAAGCGAGCGGCAATGAGCAGTTCTTC.

This sequence joins TRBV19 and TRBJ1-6; D is perhaps TRBD1 (5 bases). Germline values: CDR1 LNHDA, CDR2 SQIVND (reference sequence). With 5 bases removed from V and 8 bases from J, the gap between germline ends came to 10 bases. This CDR3 is 13 amino acids long. This chain's CDR3 is CASSRRGYSPLHF. CDR3 sequence (DNA): TGTGCCAGTAGTCGCCGGGGCTATTCACCCCTCCACTTT.

The chain recombines TRBV5-1 with TRBJ2-3; tentatively, D is TRBD1 (6 bases). Per germline, CDR1 SGHRS and CDR2 YFSETQ. V was cut by 0 bases and J by 2 bases, with 13 bases left in between. This CDR3 spans 16 amino acids. The CDR3 region has the DNA TGCGCCAGCAGCTTGGCGAGGGGGAAAACCACAGATACGCAGTATTTT. Protein product: CASSLARGKTTDTQYF.

This clonotype was seen ten or more times. The rearrangement joins TRBV6-5 to TRBJ2-2, with 8 bases fitting TRBD2. Germline V lookup: CDR1 MNHEY, CDR2 SVGAGI. The CDR3 is 15 amino acids. Trimming removed 2 bases from V and 5 bases from J; junction bases left unmatched: 4. The CDR3 bases are TGTGCCAGCAGTTACATAGGCGGGGGGACCGGGGAGCTGTTTTTT. It is translated as CASSYIGGGTGELFF.

The sample holds many counts of this clonotype. The CDR3 carries no conserved terminal phenylalanine or tryptophan, so it likely arises from a read error. It is unclear where the CDR3 begins or ends on the DNA, so no DNA is shown, and the CDR3 is as TCRdb lists it. This chain connects TRBV18 to TRBJ1-1; TRBD1, the table's D call, was not compared with the DNA. The length of the CDR3 is 15 amino acids, counting both ends. CDR1 is KGHSH and CDR2 is LQKENI in the germline V gene. This CDR3 reads CASSPPGQGMMNTFL.

About this clonotype itself: At one boundary the junction diverges from the germline segment, which might be a read error. This chain connects TRBV19 to TRBJ2-4; D gene unclear. Looked up from germline, CDR1 is LNHDA and CDR2 is SQIVND (reference sequence). The CDR3 extends over 14 amino acids. As DNA, the CDR3 is TGTGCCAGTAGTATAGCGGCAGCCAAAAACATTCCGTACTTC. Its protein is CASSIAAAKNIPYF.

The chain combines TRBV27 with TRBJ1-5; D is perhaps TRBD1 (6 bases). V lost 2 bases to trimming and J lost 3 bases, with 8 bases between them. Germline V gene data show CDR1 as MNHEY and CDR2 as SMNVEV (reference sequence). The CDR3 has 14 amino acids. The DNA for the CDR3 is TGTGCCAGCAGTTTAAAGGGGGACAATCAGCCCCAGCATTTT. Its protein is CASSLKGDNQPQHF.

This rearrangement joins TRBV2 to TRBJ1-4, with 7 bases identical to TRBD1. V trimming: 6 bases; J trimming: 5 bases; junction bases outside the gene matches: 12. Germline-derived CDR1 and CDR2 are SNHLY and FYNNEI. The CDR3 length is 16 residues. In DNA form, the CDR3 reads TGTGCCAGCAGAGACAGGGCTCGGGGCTACAATGAAAAACTGTTTTTT. Its protein product is CASRDRARGYNEKLFF.

Many counts were recorded for this clonotype. V usage is TRBV6-5 and J usage is TRBJ1-6; the D is unclear. V lost 2 bases to trimming and J lost 4 bases, with 9 bases between them. Germline CDR1 MNHEY, CDR2 SVGAGI. This CDR3 contains 15 residues. Written as DNA, the CDR3 is TGTGCCAGCAGTTACGCTAGATTATATAATTCACCCCTCCACTTT. Translation: CASSYARLYNSPLHF.

Ten or more counts support this clonotype. The chain couples TRBV11-2 to TRBJ2-5; possible D gene TRBD2, 6 bases. Germline CDR1 reads SGHAT; CDR2 reads FQNNGV. The CDR3 extends over 14 amino acids. The V end lost 5 bases, the J end lost 4 bases, and 14 bases lay between the germline ends. The CDR3 loop is CASSVGAGRETQYF. CDR3 in DNA: TGTGCCAGCAGCGTAGGTGCGGGGCGAGAGACCCAGTACTTC.

This clonotype was detected ten times or more. This rearrangement joins TRBV29-1 to TRBJ2-1, with D hard to call. V shed 4 bases and J shed 7 bases, with 8 bases lying between them. Germline-derived CDR1 and CDR2 are SQVTM and ANQGSEA. This CDR3 is built from 11 residues. DNA for the CDR3: TGCAGCGTTGGGGCGCTTAATGAGCAGTTCTTC. Its translation is CSVGALNEQFF.

The chain couples TRBV6-4 to TRBJ1-5, with 8 bases that match TRBD1. The ends lost 5 bases at V and 7 bases at J; junction bases unmatched: 10. CDR1 and CDR2 (germline): MRHNA, SNTAGT. This CDR3 has 15 amino acids. DNA for the CDR3: TGTGCCAGCAGTCTCGCAGGGGGCGCAGGACAGCCCCAGCATTTT. Its protein is CASSLAGGAGQPQHF.

This chain links TRBV7-2 with TRBJ2-1, with 14 bases identical to TRBD2. The CDR3 is 18 amino acids. CDR1 SGHTA and CDR2 FQGNSA come from the germline V gene. Germline trimming cut 4 bases from V and 6 bases from J; bases unmatched to any gene: 11. The CDR3 is CASSSRLAGGPVVNEQFF. CDR3 coding DNA: TGTGCCAGCAGCTCTAGACTAGCGGGGGGGCCAGTAGTCAATGAGCAGTTCTTC.

This chain uses TRBV7-2 with TRBJ2-5; D might be TRBD2 (6 bases). CDR3 length: 16 amino acids. Trimming cost V 8 bases and J 4 bases, with 23 bases left between them. Per the germline V gene, CDR1 is SGHTA and CDR2 is FQGNSA. The CDR3 sequence is CASGPGLMGGPETQYF. The CDR3 nucleotides are TGTGCCAGCGGGCCCGGTTTGATGGGGGGACCAGAGACCCAGTACTTC.

J is TRBJ1-4 and V is TRBV20-1; D not certain. Looked up from germline, CDR1 is DFQATT and CDR2 is SNEGSKA (reference sequence). CDR3 length equals 16 residues. The V end lost 0 bases, the J end lost 2 bases, and 13 bases lay between the germline ends. CDR3 in amino acids: CSARDLGDPTNEKLFF. CDR3 sequence (DNA): TGCAGTGCTAGAGATCTCGGGGATCCCACTAATGAAAAACTGTTTTTT.